These T cell receptor beta chains were read from a single sample in a study of blood T cell repertoires in COVID-19. Clones were read by immunoSEQ multiplex PCR, and TCRdb kept only the in-frame ones, dropping some. This table holds around 230,000 clones, 65% to 90% found once. Material for sequencing was peripheral blood. These receptors were taken from a man aged 50 or older with COVID-19, enrolled during active disease. CDR3s include the opening cysteine and the closing phenylalanine or tryptophan. D genes are given only for firm matches. Clone size is shown for a subset of rows, as once, few, many or a class of expanded clone.

NA	NA	TRBV4-1	TRBJ1-3	TGCGCCAGCAGCCAAGACAGAGCACGGAGGGGAACTGGAAACACCATATATTTT	CASSQDRARRGTGNTIYF
NA	NA	TRBV30	TRBJ1-5	TGTGCCTGGAGTCCCGACAGGATTAATCAGCCCCAGCATTTT	CAWSPDRINQPQHF
NA	NA	TRBV7-2	TRBJ2-3	TGTGCCAGCACCCTTTACACAGATACGCAGTATTTT	CASTLYTDTQYF
NA	NA	TRBV7-9	TRBJ2-1	TGTGCCAGCGTACCCTCACATCTCAGGGCCAGGGTTTACAATGAGCAGTTCTTC	CASVPSHLRARVYNEQFF
NA	TRBD2	TRBV9	TRBJ2-5	TGTGCCAACAGCGCCCGGACTAGTATAGGCCAAGAGACCCAGTACTTC	CANSARTSIGQETQYF
NA	NA	TRBV6-2/TRBV6-3	TRBJ1-1	TGTGCCAGCAGTTCCTTTGGGGGCCGGGGCACTGAAGCTTTCTTT	CASSSFGGRGTEAFF
NA	TRBD2	TRBV28	TRBJ2-7	TGTGCCAGCAGCCCCTCAGGGAGCGGGGGGGCTTACGAGCAGTACTTC	CASSPSGSGGAYEQYF
NA	NA	TRBV25-1	TRBJ1-6	TGTGCCAGCAGTTTACAGATTAGTTCACCCCTCCACTTT	CASSLQISSPLHF
NA	TRBD1	TRBV27	TRBJ2-7	TGTGCCAGCAGGCCGACAGGGGGTGCAGTCGAGCAGTACTTC	CASRPTGGAVEQYF
NA	NA	TRBV27	TRBJ2-3	TGTGCCAGCAGCCGGGGGGCCCGACTTAGCACAGATACGCAGTATTTT	CASSRGARLSTDTQYF
NA	TRBD1	TRBV13	TRBJ2-1	TGTGCCAGCAGCTTAAGGAGGACAGGGATGGATGAGCAGTTCTTC	CASSLRRTGMDEQFF
NA	NA	TRBV6-5	TRBJ1-3	TGTGCCAGCAGTCTTGGCGGGTACTCTGGAAACACCATATATTTT	CASSLGGYSGNTIYF
NA	TRBD1	TRBV10-2	TRBJ1-1	TGCGCCAGCAGTGAGCCGGGGACAGGGAACACTGAAGCTTTCTTT	CASSEPGTGNTEAFF
NA	TRBD1	TRBV30	TRBJ2-7	TGTGCCTGGAGGAAAAGGGGACAGGGTTCCGACGAGCAGTACTTC	CAWRKRGQGSDEQYF
NA	TRBD1	TRBV7-9	TRBJ1-2	TGTGCCAGCAGCCGGGGACAGGCAGGTGATGGCTACACCTTC	CASSRGQAGDGYTF
NA	NA	TRBV7-9	TRBJ1-3	TGTGCCAGCAGCTCGGACACTGGAAACACCATATATTTT	CASSSDTGNTIYF
NA	NA	TRBV7-9	TRBJ2-7	TGTGCCAGCAGCCCACAGGGTCTCCTCCGGAACGAGCAGTACTTC	CASSPQGLLRNEQYF
NA	TRBD1	TRBV7-2	TRBJ2-1	TGTGCCAGCAGCTGGACAGGGGCTGAGCAGTTCTTC	CASSWTGAEQFF
few	NA	TRBV27	TRBJ1-6	TGTGCCAGCAGTCAGGGTTATAATTCACCCCTCCACTTT	CASSQGYNSPLHF
once	NA	TRBV19	TRBJ1-4	TGTGCCAGTAGCCCACTCGGGGAAAAACTGTTTTTT	CASSPLGEKLFF
NA	NA	TRBV28	TRBJ1-1	TGTGCCAGCAGTTTCTCCCTTGGAGGCAACACTGAAGCTTTCTTT	CASSFSLGGNTEAFF
few	TRBD2	TRBV3-1/TRBV3-2	TRBJ2-1	TGTGCCAGCAGCCCCCGGGCTAGCGGGAGCTCCTACAATGAGCAGTTCTTC	CASSPRASGSSYNEQFF
NA	NA	TRBV6-5	TRBJ2-3	TGTGCCAGCAGTTGGACGGGGTCTGTTGATACGCAGTATTTT	CASSWTGSVDTQYF
NA	TRBD1	TRBV7-2	TRBJ2-2	TGTGCCAGCAGCCCACGACAGGGTTTCACCGGGGAGCTGTTTTTT	CASSPRQGFTGELFF
NA	NA	TRBV10-3	TRBJ1-1	TGTGCCATCGGCCGAACGGGGGTTCGGGGCACTGAAGCTTTCTTT	CAIGRTGVRGTEAFF
NA	NA	TRBV5-1	TRBJ2-5	TGCGCCAGCAGCTTGGTTCTAGCCCAAGAGACCCAGTACTTC	CASSLVLAQETQYF
NA	NA	TRBV18	TRBJ2-5	TGTGCCAGCTCACCCCGGACTCCCCAAGAGACCCAGTACTTC	CASSPRTPQETQYF
NA	TRBD2	TRBV24-1	TRBJ2-5	TGTGCCACCAGTGAACCCAGCGGGGGGGCCTGGGAGACCCAGTACTTC	CATSEPSGGAWETQYF
NA	TRBD1	TRBV6-5	TRBJ1-1	TGTGCCAGCAGACCCAGACAGGGCAACACTGAAGCTTTCTTT	CASRPRQGNTEAFF
once	NA	TRBV7-2	TRBJ1-2	TGTGCCAGCAGCACCGGTCCTGGCTACACCTTC	CASSTGPGYTF
NA	NA	TRBV9	TRBJ2-5	TGTGCCAGCAGCGTAGGGAGACTAGGCGAAGAGACCCAGTACTTC	CASSVGRLGEETQYF
once	NA	TRBV28	TRBJ2-7	TGTGCCAGCAGTCGAACCAGGGTCGAGCAGTACTTC	CASSRTRVEQYF
NA	NA	TRBV27	TRBJ2-2	TGTGCCAGCAGTTCCAGGGGATCCGGGGAGCTGTTTTTT	CASSSRGSGELFF
NA	NA	TRBV7-9	TRBJ1-6	TGTGCCAGCAGCTTACCGGGGGGAGGAAATTCACCCCTCCACTTT	CASSLPGGGNSPLHF
NA	TRBD2	TRBV9	TRBJ2-7	TGTGCCAGCAGCGCCCAGAGCGGGGGCACCAACGAGCAGTACTTC	CASSAQSGGTNEQYF
NA	NA	TRBV25-1	TRBJ2-3	TGTGCCAGCAGTGGGGAGGGGACAAGCACAGATACGCAGTATTTT	CASSGEGTSTDTQYF
NA	TRBD2	TRBV3-1/TRBV3-2	TRBJ2-5	TGTGCCAGCAGCCAAGTAGCGGGGGGGCTAAGGAAGACCCAGTACTTC	CASSQVAGGLRKTQYF
NA	NA	TRBV3-1/TRBV3-2	TRBJ2-2	TGTGCCAGCAGCCAAGACTGGCTCCTGCAGGACAAAAACACCGGGGAGCTGTTTTTT	CASSQDWLLQDKNTGELFF
once	NA	TRBV7-9	TRBJ1-3	TGTGCCAGCAGCTTAATGGGCGTTGGCACCATATATTTT	CASSLMGVGTIYF
NA	NA	TRBV21-1	TRBJ1-6	NA	CASTLRVGQGSPLHF
once	NA	TRBV5-4	TRBJ2-7	TGTGCCAGCAGCTTGGGGGGGGAATCCTACGAGCAGTACTTC	CASSLGGESYEQYF